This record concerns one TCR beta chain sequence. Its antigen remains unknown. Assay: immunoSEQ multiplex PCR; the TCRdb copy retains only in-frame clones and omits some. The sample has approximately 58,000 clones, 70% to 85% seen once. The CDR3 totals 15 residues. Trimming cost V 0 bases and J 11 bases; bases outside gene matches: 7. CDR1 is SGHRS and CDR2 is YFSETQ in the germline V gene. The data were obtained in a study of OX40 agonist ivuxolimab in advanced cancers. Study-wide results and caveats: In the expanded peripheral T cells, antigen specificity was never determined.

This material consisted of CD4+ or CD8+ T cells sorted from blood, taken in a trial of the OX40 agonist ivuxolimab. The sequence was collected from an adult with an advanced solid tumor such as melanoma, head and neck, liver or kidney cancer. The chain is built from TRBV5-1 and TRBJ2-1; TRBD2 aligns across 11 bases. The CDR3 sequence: CASSLALAGEGQQFF. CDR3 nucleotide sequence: TGCGCCAGCAGCTTGGCACTAGCGGGAGAGGGGCAGCAGTTCTTC.